These T cell receptor beta chains were read from a single sample in a study of early T cells in non-severe SARS-CoV-2 infection. TCRdb re-called the 5' RACE reads with MiXCR, one entry per CDR3 protein. Here the sample spans 70,000 or so distinct CDR3 sequences, roughly 15% being singletons. Sample: whole blood. The receptors stem from an adult who was a healthcare worker with PCR-confirmed SARS-CoV-2 infection or an uninfected control (not recorded which). The CDR3 runs from the conserved cysteine through the conserved F or W. The D gene is left open where the match is weak. Size values are once, few and many counts, or a class for expanded clones, and some rows have none.

j_call	clone_size	v_call	d_call	cdr3_nt	cdr3_aa
TRBJ2-1	-	TRBV5-4	TRBD2	TGTGCCAGCAGGGGCGCGGGGGGGCCTAATGAGCAGTTCTTC	CASRGAGGPNEQFF
TRBJ2-4	-	TRBV6-4	-	TGTGCCAGCAGTAAAACAGGTTGGGGAGACATTCAGTACTTC	CASSKTGWGDIQYF
TRBJ2-4	-	TRBV3-1	TRBD1	TGTGCCAGCAGCCACCGGACAGGCGTGAACATTCAGTACTTC	CASSHRTGVNIQYF
TRBJ2-1	many	TRBV7-9	-	TGTGCCAGCAGCCCACGAAGGGAATATGAGCAGTTCTTC	CASSPRREYEQFF
TRBJ1-1	-	TRBV10-3	-	TGTGCCATCAGTGGCAGCCGGGACGGCACTGAAGCTTTCTTT	CAISGSRDGTEAFF
TRBJ2-1	few	TRBV7-9	TRBD2	TGTGCCAGCATCTTAGGCGGGCTAGCGGGTTACAATGAGCAGTTCTTC	CASILGGLAGYNEQFF
TRBJ1-6	-	TRBV20-1	-	TGCAGTGCTTCGATCCGTGAGGGACCCAATTCACCCCTCCACTTT	CSASIREGPNSPLHF
TRBJ2-1	many	TRBV19	-	TGTGCCAGTAGTATTGGTCCAGGGCCCCCTGAGCAGTTCTTC	CASSIGPGPPEQFF
TRBJ1-1	-	TRBV29-1	-	TGCAGCGTTGAAGGGCGCGGGAACACTGAAGCTTTCTTT	CSVEGRGNTEAFF
TRBJ1-1	few	TRBV2	-	TGTGCCAGCGAAACGCTCCGGGGATTTGAAGCTTTCTTT	CASETLRGFEAFF
TRBJ1-3	-	TRBV12-3/TRBV12-4	-	TGTGCCAGCAGTTTAGACTTCGGAAACACCATATATTTT	CASSLDFGNTIYF
TRBJ2-5	-	TRBV28	-	TGTGCCAGCCGCCTGGGGCCAAGGGAGACCCAGTACTTC	CASRLGPRETQYF
TRBJ2-7	few	TRBV28	-	TGTGCCAGCAGCTTACGGACAGCTCCATACTACGAGCAGTACTTC	CASSLRTAPYYEQYF
TRBJ1-2	many	TRBV2	TRBD1	TGTGCCACTAACCCCGGGACAGCGAACCTCTATCGCTACACCTTC	CATNPGTANLYRYTF
TRBJ1-3	few	TRBV11-1	-	TGTGCCAGCAGCTTTGGCCTCTCTGGAAACACCATATATTTT	CASSFGLSGNTIYF
TRBJ2-7	many	TRBV13	TRBD1	TGTGCCAGCAGCTTCGACAGGGGGGAGCAGTACTTC	CASSFDRGEQYF
TRBJ2-2	few	TRBV29-1	TRBD1	TGCAGCGTCAGGACAGGGGGGGACGGGGAGCTGTTTTTT	CSVRTGGDGELFF
TRBJ1-2	-	TRBV6-1	-	TGTGCCAGCAGTGGAGACAGGTACTCCTATGGCTACACCTTC	CASSGDRYSYGYTF
TRBJ1-1	few	TRBV9	-	TGTGCCAGCAGCGTAGATGGGCGGACCGCTGAAGCTTTCTTT	CASSVDGRTAEAFF
TRBJ2-7	many	TRBV5-1	-	TGCGCCAGCAGCTCCCAGGGCTGGGCCTCTTACGAGCAGTACTTC	CASSSQGWASYEQYF
TRBJ2-7	-	TRBV6-1	TRBD2	TGTGCCACCTCACTCGGGGGGGATCGCGAGCAGTACTTC	CATSLGGDREQYF
TRBJ2-7	many	TRBV12-3/TRBV12-4	-	TGTGCCAGCAGTCCCCTAGTTGGGTCCTCCTCCTACGAGCAGTACTTC	CASSPLVGSSSYEQYF
TRBJ1-5	few	TRBV6-6	-	TGTGCCAGCAGGGACGGCCGCAATCAGCCCCAGCATTTT	CASRDGRNQPQHF
TRBJ2-1	few	TRBV20-1	-	TGCAGTGCTAGAGACCGGCCGAATGAGCAGTTCTTC	CSARDRPNEQFF
TRBJ2-7	-	TRBV6-5	TRBD1	TGTGCCAGCAGTTACATTGGACAGGGGCCCGAGCAGTACTTC	CASSYIGQGPEQYF
TRBJ2-5	few	TRBV29-1	-	TGCAGCGTTGACGGGGTCGAGACCCAGTACTTC	CSVDGVETQYF
TRBJ2-3	few	TRBV28	-	TGTGCCAGCCGGGACACTAGCACAGATACGCAGTATTTT	CASRDTSTDTQYF
TRBJ2-2	-	TRBV29-1	TRBD1	TGCAGCGTTCAGGGGGCCGGGGAGCTGTTTTTT	CSVQGAGELFF
TRBJ1-3	-	TRBV2	-	TGTGCCAGCAACCTGCTGGGGCCCTCTGGAAACACCATATATTTT	CASNLLGPSGNTIYF
TRBJ2-1	many	TRBV5-4	-	TGTGCCAGCAGCCCCTCGATCGACACTTCCTACAATGAGCAGTTCTTC	CASSPSIDTSYNEQFF
TRBJ2-2	many	TRBV4-2	-	TGTGCCAGCAGCATATCGGGGGCAGGGAACACCGGGGAGCTGTTTTTT	CASSISGAGNTGELFF
TRBJ2-3	-	TRBV6-5	TRBD1	TGTGCCAGCAGTTACACCGGGACAGACACAGATACGCAGTATTTT	CASSYTGTDTDTQYF
TRBJ1-2	many	TRBV7-2	TRBD1	TGTGCCAGCAGGGAACAGGGGATCGATGGCTACACCTTC	CASREQGIDGYTF
TRBJ1-2	few	TRBV11-2	TRBD1	TGTGCCAGCAGTTTGACAGGGGTTGGCTACACCTTC	CASSLTGVGYTF
TRBJ2-7	-	TRBV27	-	TGTGCCAGCAGTTTTTCGGCGGGCTACGAGCAGTACTTC	CASSFSAGYEQYF
TRBJ2-5	-	TRBV29-1	TRBD2	TGCAGCGCCGGGACTAGCGGGGAAGAGACCCAGTACTTC	CSAGTSGEETQYF
TRBJ1-6	-	TRBV11-2	-	TGTGCCAGCAGTCAAAGTGCAGGGGAGAGAAATTCACCCCTCCACTTT	CASSQSAGERNSPLHF
TRBJ2-1	few	TRBV10-2	TRBD2	TGCGCCAGCATGTTGCGGGGGGGGGCCTCGACCTACAATGAGCAGTTCTTC	CASMLRGGASTYNEQFF
TRBJ1-1	many	TRBV14	-	TGTGCCAGCAGCCTCAGGGGAGGCTCGTCTGAAGCTTTCTTT	CASSLRGGSSEAFF
TRBJ2-3	few	TRBV6-2/TRBV6-3	-	TGTGCCAGCAGTTACCATAGGGATGGAGATACGCAGTATTTT	CASSYHRDGDTQYF
TRBJ1-1	few	TRBV10-2	-	TGCGCCAGCAGTGAGTGGCTTATGAACACTGAAGCTTTCTTT	CASSEWLMNTEAFF
TRBJ2-1	many	TRBV7-2	TRBD1	TGTGCCAGCAGCTTAGGTGGCCGGGACAGGAACAATGAGCAGTTCTTC	CASSLGGRDRNNEQFF
TRBJ2-2	-	TRBV3-1	TRBD1	TGTGCCAGCAGCCGGGGACAGGTCGACGGGGAGCTGTTTTTT	CASSRGQVDGELFF
TRBJ2-7	few	TRBV6-5	TRBD2	TGTGCCAGCAGTTCGCGGGGGGGGAGCTACGAGCAGTACTTC	CASSSRGGSYEQYF
TRBJ2-3	-	TRBV21-1	-	TGTGCCAGCAGCAAGGGGACTAGCGGCTACTCGACTAGCACAGATACGCAGTATTTT	CASSKGTSGYSTSTDTQYF
TRBJ2-5	many	TRBV7-9	-	TGTGCCAGCAGCCCTATCGGACAAACCCAAGAGACCCAGTACTTC	CASSPIGQTQETQYF
TRBJ1-1	few	TRBV7-3	TRBD1	TGTGCCAGCAGCTTGACAGGGGCGGGGACTGAAGCTTTCTTT	CASSLTGAGTEAFF